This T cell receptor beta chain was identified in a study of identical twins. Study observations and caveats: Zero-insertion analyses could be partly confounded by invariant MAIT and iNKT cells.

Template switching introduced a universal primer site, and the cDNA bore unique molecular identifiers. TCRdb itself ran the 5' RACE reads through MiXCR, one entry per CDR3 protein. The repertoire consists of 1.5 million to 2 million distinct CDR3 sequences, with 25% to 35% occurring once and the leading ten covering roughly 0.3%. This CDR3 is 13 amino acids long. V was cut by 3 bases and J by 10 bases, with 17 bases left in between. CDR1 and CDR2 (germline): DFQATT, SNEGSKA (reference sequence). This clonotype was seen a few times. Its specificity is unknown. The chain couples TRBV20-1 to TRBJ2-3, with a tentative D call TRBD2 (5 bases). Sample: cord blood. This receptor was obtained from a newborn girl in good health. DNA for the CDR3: TGCAGTGCTAGCGCAACTAGAAGTTGGTCGCAGTATTTT. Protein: CSASATRSWSQYF.